Listed here is a single T cell receptor (beta chain). This CDR3 region has 17 residues. Trimming left V 8 bases short and J 4 bases short, with 26 bases between. CDR1 is MGHDK and CDR2 is SYGVNS in the germline V gene. Clones were read by immunoSEQ multiplex PCR, and TCRdb kept only the in-frame ones, dropping some. Of under 650,000 clones listed, about 96% are singletons. This sample stems from a study of shared clonotypes between healthy human individuals. Sequenced material: naive CD4+ T cells sorted from blood. As to subset: CD45RA+ positively selected. This clonotype originated in a woman between 25 and 40 years old in good health. The chain uses TRBV25-1 and TRBJ1-1; D is perhaps TRBD1 (5 bases). DNA of the CDR3: TGTGCCAGCGTCGGCCTATTGGGTAGGGGAGGGTTCACTGAAGCTTTCTTT. Its protein product is CASVGLLGRGGFTEAFF.